These 3 T cell receptor beta chains originate from one sample sequenced in a study of cytomegalovirus exposure and HLA in healthy donors. The PCR made use of 60 Vbeta and 13 Jbeta primers. Some clones are missing from TCRdb's copy, which holds only in-frame ones; the method was immunoSEQ multiplex PCR. The sample lists under 150,000 clones; over 70% were seen once. Input material: PBMCs. These receptor sequences come from a woman in her thirties or forties in good health and CMV-seronegative.

The CDR3 reads CASSQDPTGTGTEAFF. The CDR3 DNA reads as TGCGCCAGCAGCCAAGATCCGACAGGGACGGGCACTGAAGCTTTCTTT. The chain links TRBV4-1 to TRBJ1-1; 7 nucleotides align to TRBD1. The CDR3 consists of 16 residues. V shed 0 bases, J shed 4 bases, and the junction held 8 bases outside the gene matches. Germline V CDR1 and CDR2: MGHRA, YSYEKL.

The J gene is TRBJ2-5, the V gene TRBV19, with 8 positions matching TRBD2. With V trimmed by 7 bases and J by 1 base, 14 bases remained unmatched. The CDR3 covers 17 residues. CDR1 is LNHDA and CDR2 is SQIVND in the germline V gene (reference sequence). The CDR3, as DNA: TGTGCCAGTACCCCCCAAGGAGTAGCGGGGTTCCAAGAGACCCAGTACTTC. Amino acids: CASTPQGVAGFQETQYF.

This sequence joins TRBV27 and TRBJ1-1, with 7 bases identical to TRBD1. Germline CDR1 is MNHEY and CDR2 is SMNVEV (reference sequence). There are 14 residues in the CDR3. V was pared by 5 bases and J by 1 base, with 4 bases of the junction left unmatched. The CDR3 region has the DNA TGTGCCAGCAGTACCCGGACAGGGAACACTGAAGCTTTCTTT. Protein product: CASSTRTGNTEAFF.